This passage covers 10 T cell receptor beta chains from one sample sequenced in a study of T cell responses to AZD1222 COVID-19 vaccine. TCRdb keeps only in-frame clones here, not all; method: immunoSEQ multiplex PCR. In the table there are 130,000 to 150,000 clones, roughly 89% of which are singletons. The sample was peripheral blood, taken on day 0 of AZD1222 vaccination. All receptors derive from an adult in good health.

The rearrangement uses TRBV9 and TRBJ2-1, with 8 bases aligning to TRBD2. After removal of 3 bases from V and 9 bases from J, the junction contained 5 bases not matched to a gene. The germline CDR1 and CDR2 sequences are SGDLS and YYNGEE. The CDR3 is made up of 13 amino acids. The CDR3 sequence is CASSARRGGEQFF. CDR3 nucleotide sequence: TGTGCCAGCAGCGCCCGACGGGGGGGTGAGCAGTTCTTC.

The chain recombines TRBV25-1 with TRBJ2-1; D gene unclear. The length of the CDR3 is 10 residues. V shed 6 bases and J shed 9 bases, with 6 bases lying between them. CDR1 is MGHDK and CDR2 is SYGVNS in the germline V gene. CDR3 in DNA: TGTGCCAGCAGATCGGGTGAGCAGTTCTTC. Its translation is CASRSGEQFF.

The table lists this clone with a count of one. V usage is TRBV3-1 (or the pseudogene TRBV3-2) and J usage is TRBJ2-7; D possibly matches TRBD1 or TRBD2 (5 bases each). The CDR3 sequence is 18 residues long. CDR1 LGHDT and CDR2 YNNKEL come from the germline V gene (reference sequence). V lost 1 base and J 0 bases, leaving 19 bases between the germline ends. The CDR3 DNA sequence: TGTGCCAGCAGCCAAGCTCCTATTCGGGGCCCGAACTCCTACGAGCAGTACTTC. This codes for CASSQAPIRGPNSYEQYF.

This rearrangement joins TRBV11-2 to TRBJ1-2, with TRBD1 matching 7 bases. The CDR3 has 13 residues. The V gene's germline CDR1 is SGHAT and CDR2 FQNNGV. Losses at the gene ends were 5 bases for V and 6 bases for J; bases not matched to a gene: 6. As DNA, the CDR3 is TGTGCCAGCAGCAAAGAGGGGGCCAATGGCTACACCTTC. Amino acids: CASSKEGANGYTF.

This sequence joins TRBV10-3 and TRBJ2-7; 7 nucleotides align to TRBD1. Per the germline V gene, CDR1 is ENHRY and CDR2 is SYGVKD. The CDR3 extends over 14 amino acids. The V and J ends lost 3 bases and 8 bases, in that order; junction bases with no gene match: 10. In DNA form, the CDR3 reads TGTGCCATCAGTGACACAGGGGTGGGTCTACAGCAGTACTTC. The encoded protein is CAISDTGVGLQQYF.

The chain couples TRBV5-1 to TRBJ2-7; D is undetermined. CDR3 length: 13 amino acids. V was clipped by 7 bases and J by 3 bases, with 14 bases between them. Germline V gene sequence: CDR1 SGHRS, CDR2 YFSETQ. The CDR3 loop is CASGTLDRYEQYF. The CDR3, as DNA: TGCGCCAGCGGAACTCTTGATCGCTACGAGCAGTACTTC.

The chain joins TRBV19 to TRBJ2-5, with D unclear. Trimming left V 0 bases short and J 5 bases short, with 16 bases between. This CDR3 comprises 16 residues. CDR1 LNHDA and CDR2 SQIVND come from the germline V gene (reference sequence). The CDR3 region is CASSIDPGSPAETQYF. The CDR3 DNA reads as TGTGCCAGTAGTATAGATCCCGGCAGCCCCGCGGAGACCCAGTACTTC. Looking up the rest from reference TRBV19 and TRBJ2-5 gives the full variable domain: DGGITQSPKYLFRKEGQNVTLSCEQNLNHDAMYWYRQDPGQGLRLIYYSQIVNDFQKGDIAEGYSVSREKKESFPLTVTSAQKNPTAFYLCASSIDPGSPAETQYFGPGTRLLVL.

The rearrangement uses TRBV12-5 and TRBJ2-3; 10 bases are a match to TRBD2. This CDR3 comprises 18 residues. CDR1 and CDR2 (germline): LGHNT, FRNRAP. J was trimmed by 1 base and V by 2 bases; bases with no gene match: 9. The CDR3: CASGLTVKTSGGTDTQYF. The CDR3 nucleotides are TGTGCTAGTGGTTTGACCGTAAAAACTAGCGGGGGCACAGATACGCAGTATTTT.

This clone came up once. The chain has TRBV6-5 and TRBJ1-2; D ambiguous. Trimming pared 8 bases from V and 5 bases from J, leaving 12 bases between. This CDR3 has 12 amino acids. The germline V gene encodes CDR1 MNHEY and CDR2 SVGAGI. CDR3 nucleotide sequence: TGTGCCAGCTTTGACGGAATATATGGCTACACCTTC. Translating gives CASFDGIYGYTF.

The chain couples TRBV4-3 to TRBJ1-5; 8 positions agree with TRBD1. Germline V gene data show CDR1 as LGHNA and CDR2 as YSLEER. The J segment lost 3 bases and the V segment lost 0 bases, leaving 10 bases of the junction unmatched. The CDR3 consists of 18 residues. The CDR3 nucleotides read TGCGCCAGCAGCCAAGATCTATCGGGGACAGGCGTCAATCAGCCCCAGCATTTT. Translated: CASSQDLSGTGVNQPQHF.